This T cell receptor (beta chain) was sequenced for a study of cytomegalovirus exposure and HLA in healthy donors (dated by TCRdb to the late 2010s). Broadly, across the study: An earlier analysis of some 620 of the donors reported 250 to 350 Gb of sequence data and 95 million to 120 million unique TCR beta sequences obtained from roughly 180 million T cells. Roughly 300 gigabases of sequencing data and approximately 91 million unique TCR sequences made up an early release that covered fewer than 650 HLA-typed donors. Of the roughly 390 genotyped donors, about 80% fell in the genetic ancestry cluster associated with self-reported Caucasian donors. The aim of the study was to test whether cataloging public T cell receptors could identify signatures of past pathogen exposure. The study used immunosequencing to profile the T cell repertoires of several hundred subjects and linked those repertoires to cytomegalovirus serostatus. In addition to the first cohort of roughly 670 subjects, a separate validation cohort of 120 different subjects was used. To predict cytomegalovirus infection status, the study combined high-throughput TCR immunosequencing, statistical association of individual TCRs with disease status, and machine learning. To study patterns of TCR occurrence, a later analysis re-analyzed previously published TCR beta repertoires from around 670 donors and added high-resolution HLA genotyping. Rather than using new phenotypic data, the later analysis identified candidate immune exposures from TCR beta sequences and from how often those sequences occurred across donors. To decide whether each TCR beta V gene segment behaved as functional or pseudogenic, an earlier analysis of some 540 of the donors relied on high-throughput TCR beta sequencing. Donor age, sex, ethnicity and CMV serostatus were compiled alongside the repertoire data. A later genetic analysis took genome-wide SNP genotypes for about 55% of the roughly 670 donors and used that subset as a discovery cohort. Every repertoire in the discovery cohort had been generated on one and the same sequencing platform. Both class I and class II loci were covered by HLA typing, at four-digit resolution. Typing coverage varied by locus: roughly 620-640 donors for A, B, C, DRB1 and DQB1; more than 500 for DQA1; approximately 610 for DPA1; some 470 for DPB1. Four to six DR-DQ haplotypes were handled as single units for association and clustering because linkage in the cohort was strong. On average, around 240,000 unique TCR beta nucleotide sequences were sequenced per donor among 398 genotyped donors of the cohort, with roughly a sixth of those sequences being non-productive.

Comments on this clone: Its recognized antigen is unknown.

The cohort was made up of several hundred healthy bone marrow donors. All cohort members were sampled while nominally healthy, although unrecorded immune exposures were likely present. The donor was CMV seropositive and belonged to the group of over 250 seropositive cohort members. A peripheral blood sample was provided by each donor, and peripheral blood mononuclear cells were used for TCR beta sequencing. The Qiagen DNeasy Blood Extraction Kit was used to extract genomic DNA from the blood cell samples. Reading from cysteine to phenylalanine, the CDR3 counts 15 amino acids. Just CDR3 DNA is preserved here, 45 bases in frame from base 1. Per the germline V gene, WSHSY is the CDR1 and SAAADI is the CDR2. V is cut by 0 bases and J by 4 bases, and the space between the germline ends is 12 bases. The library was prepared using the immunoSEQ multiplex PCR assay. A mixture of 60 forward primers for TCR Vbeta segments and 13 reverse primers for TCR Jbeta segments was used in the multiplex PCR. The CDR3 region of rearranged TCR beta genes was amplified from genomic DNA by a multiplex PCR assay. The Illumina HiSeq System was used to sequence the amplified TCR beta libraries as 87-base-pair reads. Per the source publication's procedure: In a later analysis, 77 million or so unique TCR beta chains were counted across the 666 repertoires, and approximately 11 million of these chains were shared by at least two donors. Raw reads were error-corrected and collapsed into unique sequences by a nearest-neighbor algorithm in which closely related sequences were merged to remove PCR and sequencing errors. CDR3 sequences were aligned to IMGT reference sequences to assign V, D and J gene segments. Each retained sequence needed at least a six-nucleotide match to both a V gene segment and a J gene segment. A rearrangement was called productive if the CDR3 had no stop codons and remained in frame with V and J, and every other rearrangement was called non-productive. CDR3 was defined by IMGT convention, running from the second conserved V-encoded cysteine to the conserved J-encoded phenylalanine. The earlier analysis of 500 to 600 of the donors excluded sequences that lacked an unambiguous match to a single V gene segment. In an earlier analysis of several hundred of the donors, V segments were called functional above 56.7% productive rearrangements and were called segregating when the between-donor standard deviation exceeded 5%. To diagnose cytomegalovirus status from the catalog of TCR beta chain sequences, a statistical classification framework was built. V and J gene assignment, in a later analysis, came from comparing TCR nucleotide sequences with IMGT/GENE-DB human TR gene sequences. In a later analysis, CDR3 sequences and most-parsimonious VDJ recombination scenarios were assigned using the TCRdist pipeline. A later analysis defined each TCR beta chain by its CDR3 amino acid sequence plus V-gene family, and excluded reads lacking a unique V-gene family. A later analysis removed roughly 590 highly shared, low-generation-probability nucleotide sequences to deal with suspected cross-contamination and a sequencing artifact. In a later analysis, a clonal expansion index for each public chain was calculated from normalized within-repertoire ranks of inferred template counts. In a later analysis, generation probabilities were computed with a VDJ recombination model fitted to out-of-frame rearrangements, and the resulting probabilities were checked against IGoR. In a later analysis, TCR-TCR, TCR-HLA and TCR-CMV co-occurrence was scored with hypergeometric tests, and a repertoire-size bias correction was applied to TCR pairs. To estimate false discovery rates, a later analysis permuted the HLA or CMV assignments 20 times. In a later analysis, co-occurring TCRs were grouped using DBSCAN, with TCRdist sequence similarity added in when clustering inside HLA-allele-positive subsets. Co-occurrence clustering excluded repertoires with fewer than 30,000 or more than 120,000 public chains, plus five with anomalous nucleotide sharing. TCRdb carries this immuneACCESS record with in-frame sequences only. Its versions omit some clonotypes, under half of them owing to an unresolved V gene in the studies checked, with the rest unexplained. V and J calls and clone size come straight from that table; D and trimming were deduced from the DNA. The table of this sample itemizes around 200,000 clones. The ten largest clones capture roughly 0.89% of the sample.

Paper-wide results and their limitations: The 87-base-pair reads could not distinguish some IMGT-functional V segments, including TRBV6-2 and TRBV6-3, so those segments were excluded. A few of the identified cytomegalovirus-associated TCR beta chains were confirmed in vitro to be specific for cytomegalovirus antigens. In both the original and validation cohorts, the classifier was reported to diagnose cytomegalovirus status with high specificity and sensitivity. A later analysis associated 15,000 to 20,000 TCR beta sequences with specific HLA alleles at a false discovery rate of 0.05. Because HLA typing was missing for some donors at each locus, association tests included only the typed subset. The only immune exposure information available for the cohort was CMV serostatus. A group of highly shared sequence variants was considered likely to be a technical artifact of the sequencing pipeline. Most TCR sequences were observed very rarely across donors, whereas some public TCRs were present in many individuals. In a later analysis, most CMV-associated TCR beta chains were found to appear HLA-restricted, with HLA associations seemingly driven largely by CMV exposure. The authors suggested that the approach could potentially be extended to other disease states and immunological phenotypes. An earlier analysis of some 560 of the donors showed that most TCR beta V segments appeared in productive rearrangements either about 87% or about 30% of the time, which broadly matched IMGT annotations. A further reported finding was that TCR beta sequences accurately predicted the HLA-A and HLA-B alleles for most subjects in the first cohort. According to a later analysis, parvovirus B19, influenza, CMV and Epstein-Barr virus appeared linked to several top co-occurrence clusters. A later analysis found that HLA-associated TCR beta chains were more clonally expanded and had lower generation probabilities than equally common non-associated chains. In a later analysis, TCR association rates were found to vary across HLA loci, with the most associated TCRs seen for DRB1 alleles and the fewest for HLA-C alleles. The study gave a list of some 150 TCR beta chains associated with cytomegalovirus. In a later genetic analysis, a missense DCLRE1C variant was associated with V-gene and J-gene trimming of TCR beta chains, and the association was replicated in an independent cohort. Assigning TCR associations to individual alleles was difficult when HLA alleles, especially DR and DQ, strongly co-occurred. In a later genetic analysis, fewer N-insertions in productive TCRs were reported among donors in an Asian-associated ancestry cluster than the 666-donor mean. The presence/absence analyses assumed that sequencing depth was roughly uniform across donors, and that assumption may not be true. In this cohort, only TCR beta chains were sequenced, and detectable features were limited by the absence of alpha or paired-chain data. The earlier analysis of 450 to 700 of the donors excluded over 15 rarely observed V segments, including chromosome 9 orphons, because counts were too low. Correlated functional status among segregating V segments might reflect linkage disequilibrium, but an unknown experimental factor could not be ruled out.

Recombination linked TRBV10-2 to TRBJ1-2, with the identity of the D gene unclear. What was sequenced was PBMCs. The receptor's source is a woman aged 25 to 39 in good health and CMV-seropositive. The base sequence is TGCGCCAGCAGTGAGTCACGAGCCCGTGGCTATGGCTACACCTTC. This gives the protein CASSESRARGYGYTF.